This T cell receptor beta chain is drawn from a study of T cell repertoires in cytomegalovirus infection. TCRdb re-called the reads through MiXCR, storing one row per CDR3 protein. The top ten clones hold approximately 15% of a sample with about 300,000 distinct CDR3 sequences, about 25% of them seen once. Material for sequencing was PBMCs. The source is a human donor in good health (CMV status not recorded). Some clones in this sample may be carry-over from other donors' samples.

CDR3: CASSETVDTEAFF. The CDR3 DNA sequence: TGTGCCAGCAGTGAGACAGTAGACACTGAAGCTTTCTTT. The V and J genes are TRBV2 and TRBJ1-1; tentative D call: TRBD1 (5 bases). Trimming stripped 3 bases from V and 3 bases from J, with 8 bases between. Germline-derived CDR1 and CDR2 are SNHLY and FYNNEI. The CDR3 runs to 13 residues.